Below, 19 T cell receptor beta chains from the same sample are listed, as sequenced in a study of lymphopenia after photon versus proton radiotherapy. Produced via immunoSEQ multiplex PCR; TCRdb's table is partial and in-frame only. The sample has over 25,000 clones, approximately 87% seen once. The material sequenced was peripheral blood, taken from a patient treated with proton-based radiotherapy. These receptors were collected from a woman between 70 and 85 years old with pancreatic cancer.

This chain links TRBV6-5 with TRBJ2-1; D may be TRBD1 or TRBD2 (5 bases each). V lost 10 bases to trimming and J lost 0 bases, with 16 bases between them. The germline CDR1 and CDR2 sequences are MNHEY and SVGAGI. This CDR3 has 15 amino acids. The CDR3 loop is CATSLGVSSYNEQFF. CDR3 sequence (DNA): TGTGCCACATCCTTGGGGGTCAGCTCCTACAATGAGCAGTTCTTC.

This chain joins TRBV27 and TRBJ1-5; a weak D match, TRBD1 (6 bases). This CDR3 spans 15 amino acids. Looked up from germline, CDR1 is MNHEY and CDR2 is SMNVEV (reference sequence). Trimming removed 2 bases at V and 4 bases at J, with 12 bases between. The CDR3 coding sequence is TGTGCCAGCAGTTTAACAGGGCATCCAAATCAGCCCCAGCATTTT. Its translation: CASSLTGHPNQPQHF.

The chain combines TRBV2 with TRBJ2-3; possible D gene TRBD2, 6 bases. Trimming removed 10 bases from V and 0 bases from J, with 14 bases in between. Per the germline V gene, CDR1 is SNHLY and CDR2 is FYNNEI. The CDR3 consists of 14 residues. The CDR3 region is CATQSGRSTDTQYF. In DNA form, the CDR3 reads TGTGCCACCCAAAGCGGGCGTAGCACAGATACGCAGTATTTT.

The CDR3 nucleotides read TGCGCCAGCTTATCATCCCTCGACAGGGGGAGCCTAGCCAAAAACATTCAGTACTTC. This gives the protein CASLSSLDRGSLAKNIQYF. This rearrangement joins TRBV10-2 to TRBJ2-4; 9 positions match TRBD1. Germline V gene data show CDR1 as WSHSY and CDR2 as SAAADI. After removal of 8 bases from V and 0 bases from J, the junction contained 17 bases not matched to a gene. The length of the CDR3 is 19 residues.

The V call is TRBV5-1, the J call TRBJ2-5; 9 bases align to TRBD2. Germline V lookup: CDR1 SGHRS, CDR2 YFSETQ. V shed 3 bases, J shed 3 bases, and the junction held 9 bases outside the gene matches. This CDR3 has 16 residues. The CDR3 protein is CASSSVGAGGKETQYF. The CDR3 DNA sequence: TGCGCCAGCAGCTCCGTAGGGGCGGGAGGGAAAGAGACCCAGTACTTC.

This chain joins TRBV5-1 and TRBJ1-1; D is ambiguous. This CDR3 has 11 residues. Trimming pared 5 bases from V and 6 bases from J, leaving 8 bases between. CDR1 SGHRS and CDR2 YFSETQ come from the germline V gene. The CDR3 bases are TGCGCCAGCAGTGAGAAGTCTGAAGCTTTCTTT. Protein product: CASSEKSEAFF.

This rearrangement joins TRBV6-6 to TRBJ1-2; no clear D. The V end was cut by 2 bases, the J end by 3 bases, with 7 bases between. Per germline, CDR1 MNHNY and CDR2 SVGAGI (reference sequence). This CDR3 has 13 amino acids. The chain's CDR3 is CASSYGVDYGYTF. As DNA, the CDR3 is TGTGCCAGCAGTTACGGCGTTGACTATGGCTACACCTTC.

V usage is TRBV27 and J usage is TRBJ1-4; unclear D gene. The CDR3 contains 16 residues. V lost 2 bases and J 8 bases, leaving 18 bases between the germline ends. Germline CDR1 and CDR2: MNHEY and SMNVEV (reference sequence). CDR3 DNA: TGTGCCAGCAGTTTAAGGGCAGTAACTCCGAGGGAAAAACTGTTTTTT. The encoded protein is CASSLRAVTPREKLFF.

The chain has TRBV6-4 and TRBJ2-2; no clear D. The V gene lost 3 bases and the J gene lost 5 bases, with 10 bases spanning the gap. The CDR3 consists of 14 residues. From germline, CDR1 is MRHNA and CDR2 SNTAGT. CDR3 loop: CASSEIMGTGELFF. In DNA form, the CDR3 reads TGTGCCAGCAGTGAAATAATGGGGACCGGGGAGCTGTTTTTT.

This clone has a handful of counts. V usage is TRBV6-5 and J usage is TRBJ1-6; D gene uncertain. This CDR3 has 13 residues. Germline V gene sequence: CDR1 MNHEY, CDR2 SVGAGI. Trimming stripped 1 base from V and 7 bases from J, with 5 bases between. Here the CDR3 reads CASSYLGNSPLHF. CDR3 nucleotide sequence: TGTGCCAGCAGTTACTTGGGGAATTCACCCCTCCACTTT.

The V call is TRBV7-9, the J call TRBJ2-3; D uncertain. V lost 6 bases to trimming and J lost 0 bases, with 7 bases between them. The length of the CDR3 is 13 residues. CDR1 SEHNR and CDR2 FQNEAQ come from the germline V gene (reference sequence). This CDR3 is CASSAESTDTQYF. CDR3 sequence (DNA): TGTGCCAGCAGTGCCGAGAGCACAGATACGCAGTATTTT.

Here the CDR3 reads CASSPSAGGQENEQFF. The CDR3 DNA reads TGTGCCAGCTCACCCTCGGCGGGAGGGCAGGAGAATGAGCAGTTCTTC. The chain joins TRBV18 to TRBJ2-1; 9 nucleotides align to TRBD2. This CDR3 region has 16 residues. Germline trimming cut 3 bases from V and 7 bases from J; bases unmatched to any gene: 10. From germline, CDR1 is KGHSH and CDR2 LQKENI.

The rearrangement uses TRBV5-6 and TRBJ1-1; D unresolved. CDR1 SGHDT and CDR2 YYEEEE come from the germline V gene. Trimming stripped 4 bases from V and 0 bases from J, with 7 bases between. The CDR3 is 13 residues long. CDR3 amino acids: CASSRDLNTEAFF. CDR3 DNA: TGTGCCAGCAGCCGGGATTTGAACACTGAAGCTTTCTTT.

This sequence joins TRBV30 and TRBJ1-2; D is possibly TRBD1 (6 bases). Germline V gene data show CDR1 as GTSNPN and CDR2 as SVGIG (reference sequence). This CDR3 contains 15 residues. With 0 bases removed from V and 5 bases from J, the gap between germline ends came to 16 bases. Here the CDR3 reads CAWSVQGLGAYGYTF. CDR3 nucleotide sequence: TGTGCCTGGAGTGTACAGGGCCTAGGGGCATATGGCTACACCTTC.

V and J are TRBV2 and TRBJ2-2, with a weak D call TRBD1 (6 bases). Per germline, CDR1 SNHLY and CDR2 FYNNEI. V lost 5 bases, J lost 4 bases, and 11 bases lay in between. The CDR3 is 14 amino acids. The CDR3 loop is CASSFVRGTGELFF. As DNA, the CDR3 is TGTGCCAGCAGTTTCGTCAGGGGCACCGGGGAGCTGTTTTTT.

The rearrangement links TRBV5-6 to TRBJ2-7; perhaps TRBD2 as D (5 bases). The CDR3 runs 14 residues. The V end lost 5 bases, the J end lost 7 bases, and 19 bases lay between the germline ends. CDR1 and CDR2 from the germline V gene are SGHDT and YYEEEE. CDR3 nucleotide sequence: TGTGCCAGCAGTGTGAGACCCGGGGTGAGAGAGCAGTACTTC. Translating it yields CASSVRPGVREQYF.

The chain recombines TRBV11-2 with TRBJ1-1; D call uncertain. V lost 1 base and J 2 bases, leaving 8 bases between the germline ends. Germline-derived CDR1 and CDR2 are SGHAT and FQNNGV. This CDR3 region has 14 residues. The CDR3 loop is CASSLGPANTEAFF. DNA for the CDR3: TGTGCCAGCAGCTTAGGACCAGCCAACACTGAAGCTTTCTTT.

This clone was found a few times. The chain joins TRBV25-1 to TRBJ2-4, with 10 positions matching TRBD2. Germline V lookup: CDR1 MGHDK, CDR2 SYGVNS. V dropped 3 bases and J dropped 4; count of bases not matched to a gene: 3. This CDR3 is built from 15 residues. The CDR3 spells CASSDASGGKNIQYF. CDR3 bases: TGTGCCAGCAGTGATGCTAGCGGGGGAAAAAACATTCAGTACTTC.

The CDR3 protein is CASSLSRLFHEQFF. In nucleotides, the CDR3 is TGTGCCAGCAGCTTAAGCCGACTGTTCCATGAGCAGTTCTTC. The rearrangement joins TRBV13 to TRBJ2-1; no reliable D call. This CDR3 contains 14 residues. Germline values: CDR1 PRHDT, CDR2 FYEKMQ (reference sequence). V shed 2 bases and J shed 8 bases, with 13 bases lying between them.